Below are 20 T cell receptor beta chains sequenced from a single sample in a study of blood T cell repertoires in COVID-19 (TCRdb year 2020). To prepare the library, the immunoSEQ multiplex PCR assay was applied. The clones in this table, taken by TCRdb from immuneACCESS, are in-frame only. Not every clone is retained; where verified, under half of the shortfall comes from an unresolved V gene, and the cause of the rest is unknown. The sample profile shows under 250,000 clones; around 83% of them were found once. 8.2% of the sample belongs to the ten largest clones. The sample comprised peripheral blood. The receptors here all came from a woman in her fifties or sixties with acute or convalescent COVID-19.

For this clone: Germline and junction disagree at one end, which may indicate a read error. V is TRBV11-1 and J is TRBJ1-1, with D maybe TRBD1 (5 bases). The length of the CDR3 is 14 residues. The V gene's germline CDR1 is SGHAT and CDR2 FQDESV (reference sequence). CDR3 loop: CASSLVGGNSEAFF. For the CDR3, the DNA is TGTGCCAGCAGCTTAGTGGGGGGGAACTCTGAAGCTTTCTTT.

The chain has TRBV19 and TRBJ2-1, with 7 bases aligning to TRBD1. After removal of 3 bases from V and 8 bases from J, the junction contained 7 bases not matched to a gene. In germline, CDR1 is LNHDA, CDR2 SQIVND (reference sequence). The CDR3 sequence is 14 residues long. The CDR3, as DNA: TGTGCCAGTAGTATTCTTCTAACAGGGGATGAGCAGTTCTTC. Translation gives CASSILLTGDEQFF.

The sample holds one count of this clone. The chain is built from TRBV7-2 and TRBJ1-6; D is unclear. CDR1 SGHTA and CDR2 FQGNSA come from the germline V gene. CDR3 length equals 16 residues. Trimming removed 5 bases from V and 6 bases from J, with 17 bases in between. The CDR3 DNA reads TGTGCCAGCAGCCTTTTCGGTATGAGCCTTAATTCACCCCTCCACTTT. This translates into CASSLFGMSLNSPLHF.

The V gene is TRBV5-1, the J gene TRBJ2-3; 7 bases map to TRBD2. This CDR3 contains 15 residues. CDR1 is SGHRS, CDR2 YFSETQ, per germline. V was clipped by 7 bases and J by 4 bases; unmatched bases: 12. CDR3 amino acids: CASWSWAGAPDTQYF. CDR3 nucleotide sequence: TGCGCCAGCTGGTCGTGGGCGGGAGCCCCAGATACGCAGTATTTT. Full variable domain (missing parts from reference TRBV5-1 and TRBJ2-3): KAGVTQTPRYLIKTRGQQVTLSCSPISGHRSVSWYQQTPGQGLQFLFEYFSETQRNKGNFPGRFSGRQFSNSRSEMNVSTLELGDSALYLCASWSWAGAPDTQYFGPGTRLTVL.

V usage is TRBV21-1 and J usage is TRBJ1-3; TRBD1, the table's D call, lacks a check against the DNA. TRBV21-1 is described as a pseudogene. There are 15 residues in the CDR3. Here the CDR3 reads CASSKNSDSGNTIYF. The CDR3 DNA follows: TGTGCCAGCAGCAAAAACAGTGACTCTGGAAACACCATATATTTT.

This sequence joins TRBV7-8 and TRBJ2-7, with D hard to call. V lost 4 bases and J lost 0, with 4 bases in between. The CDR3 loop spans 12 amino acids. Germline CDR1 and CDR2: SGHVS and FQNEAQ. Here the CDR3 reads CASSSVSYEQYF. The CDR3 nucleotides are TGTGCCAGCAGCTCAGTCTCCTACGAGCAGTACTTC.

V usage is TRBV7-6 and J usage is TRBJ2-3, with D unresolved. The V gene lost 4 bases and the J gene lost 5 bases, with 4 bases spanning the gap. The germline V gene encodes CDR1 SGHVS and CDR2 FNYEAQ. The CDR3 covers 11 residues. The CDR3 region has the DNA TGTGCCAGCAGCTCATTAGATACGCAGTATTTT. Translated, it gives CASSSLDTQYF.

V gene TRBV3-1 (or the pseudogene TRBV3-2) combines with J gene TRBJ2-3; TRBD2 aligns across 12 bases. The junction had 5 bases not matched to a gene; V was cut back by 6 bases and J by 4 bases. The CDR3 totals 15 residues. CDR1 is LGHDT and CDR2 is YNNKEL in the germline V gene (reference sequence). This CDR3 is CASRPSGRGSDTQYF. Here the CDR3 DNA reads TGTGCCAGCAGACCTAGCGGGAGGGGGTCAGATACGCAGTATTTT.

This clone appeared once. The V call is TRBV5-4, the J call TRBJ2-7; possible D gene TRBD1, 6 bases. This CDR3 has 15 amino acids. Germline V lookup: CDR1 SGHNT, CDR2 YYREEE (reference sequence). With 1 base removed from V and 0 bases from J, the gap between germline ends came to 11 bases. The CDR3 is CASSLPGQFSYEQYF. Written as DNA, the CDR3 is TGTGCCAGCAGCTTGCCTGGACAGTTCTCCTACGAGCAGTACTTC.

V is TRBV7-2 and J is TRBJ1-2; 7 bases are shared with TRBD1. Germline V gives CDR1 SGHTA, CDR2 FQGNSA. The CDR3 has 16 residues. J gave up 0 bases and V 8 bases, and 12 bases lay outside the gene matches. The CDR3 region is CASAKARDRTNYGYTF. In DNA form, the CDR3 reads TGTGCCAGCGCTAAGGCCCGGGACAGAACTAACTATGGCTACACCTTC.

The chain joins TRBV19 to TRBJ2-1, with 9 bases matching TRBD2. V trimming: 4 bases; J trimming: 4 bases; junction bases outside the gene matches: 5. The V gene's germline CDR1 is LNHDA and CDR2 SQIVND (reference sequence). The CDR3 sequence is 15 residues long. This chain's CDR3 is CASSSGGGRYNEQFF. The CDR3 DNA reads TGTGCCAGTAGTAGCGGGGGGGGCCGATACAATGAGCAGTTCTTC.

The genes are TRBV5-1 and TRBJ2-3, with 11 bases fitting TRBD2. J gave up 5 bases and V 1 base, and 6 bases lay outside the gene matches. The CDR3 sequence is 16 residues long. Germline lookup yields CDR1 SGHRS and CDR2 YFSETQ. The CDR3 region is CASSLFTSGRLDTQYF. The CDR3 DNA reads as TGCGCCAGCAGCTTGTTCACTAGCGGGAGATTAGATACGCAGTATTTT. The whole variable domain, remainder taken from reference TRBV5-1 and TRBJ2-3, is KAGVTQTPRYLIKTRGQQVTLSCSPISGHRSVSWYQQTPGQGLQFLFEYFSETQRNKGNFPGRFSGRQFSNSRSEMNVSTLELGDSALYLCASSLFTSGRLDTQYFGPGTRLTVL.

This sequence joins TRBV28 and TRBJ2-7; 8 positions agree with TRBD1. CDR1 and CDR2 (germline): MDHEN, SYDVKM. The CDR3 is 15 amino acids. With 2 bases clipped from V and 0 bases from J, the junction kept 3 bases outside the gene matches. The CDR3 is CASSLPGGPSYEQYF. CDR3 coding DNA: TGTGCCAGCAGTTTACCAGGGGGCCCCTCCTACGAGCAGTACTTC.

The CDR3 spells CASRPVGGGVWEQFF. CDR3 nucleotides: TGTGCCAGCAGGCCGGTTGGAGGGGGCGTATGGGAGCAGTTCTTC. The gene calls are TRBV28 and TRBJ2-1; perhaps TRBD1 as D (7 bases). Germline V lookup: CDR1 MDHEN, CDR2 SYDVKM. V shed 6 bases and J shed 10 bases, with 22 bases lying between them. The CDR3 covers 15 residues.

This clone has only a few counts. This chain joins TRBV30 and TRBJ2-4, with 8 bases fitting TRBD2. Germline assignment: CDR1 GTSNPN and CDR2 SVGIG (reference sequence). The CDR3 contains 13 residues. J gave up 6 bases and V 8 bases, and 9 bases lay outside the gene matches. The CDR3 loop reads CAGIDSGINIQYF. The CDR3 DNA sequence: TGTGCCGGGATCGATAGCGGGATAAACATTCAGTACTTC.

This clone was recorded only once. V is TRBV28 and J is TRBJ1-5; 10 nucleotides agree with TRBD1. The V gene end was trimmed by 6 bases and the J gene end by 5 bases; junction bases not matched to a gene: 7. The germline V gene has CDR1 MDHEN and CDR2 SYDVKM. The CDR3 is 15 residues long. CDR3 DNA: TGTGCCAGCAGAGACAGGGGGCGCGGGGATCAGCCCCAGCATTTT. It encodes CASRDRGRGDQPQHF.

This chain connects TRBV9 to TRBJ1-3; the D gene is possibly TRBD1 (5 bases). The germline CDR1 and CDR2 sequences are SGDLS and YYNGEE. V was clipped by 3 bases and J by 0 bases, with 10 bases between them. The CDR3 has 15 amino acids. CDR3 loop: CASSAGGFSGNTIYF. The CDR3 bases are TGTGCCAGCAGCGCCGGGGGTTTCTCTGGAAACACCATATATTTT.

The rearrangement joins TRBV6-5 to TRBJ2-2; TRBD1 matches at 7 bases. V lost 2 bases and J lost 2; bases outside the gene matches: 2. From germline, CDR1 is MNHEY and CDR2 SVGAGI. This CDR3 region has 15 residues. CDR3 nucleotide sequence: TGTGCCAGCAGTTACGGGGACAGCAACACCGGGGAGCTGTTTTTT. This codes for CASSYGDSNTGELFF.

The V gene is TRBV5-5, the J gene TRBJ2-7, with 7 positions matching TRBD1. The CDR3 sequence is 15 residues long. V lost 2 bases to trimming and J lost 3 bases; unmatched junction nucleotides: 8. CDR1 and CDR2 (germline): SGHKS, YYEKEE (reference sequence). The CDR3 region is CASSLQGNQNYEQYF. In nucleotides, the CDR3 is TGTGCCAGCAGCTTACAGGGGAATCAAAACTACGAGCAGTACTTC.

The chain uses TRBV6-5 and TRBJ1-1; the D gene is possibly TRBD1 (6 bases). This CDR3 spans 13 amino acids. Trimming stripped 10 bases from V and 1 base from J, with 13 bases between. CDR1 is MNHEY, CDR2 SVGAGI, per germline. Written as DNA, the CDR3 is TGTGCCACCAAAAACAGGGAGAACACTGAAGCTTTCTTT. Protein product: CATKNRENTEAFF.